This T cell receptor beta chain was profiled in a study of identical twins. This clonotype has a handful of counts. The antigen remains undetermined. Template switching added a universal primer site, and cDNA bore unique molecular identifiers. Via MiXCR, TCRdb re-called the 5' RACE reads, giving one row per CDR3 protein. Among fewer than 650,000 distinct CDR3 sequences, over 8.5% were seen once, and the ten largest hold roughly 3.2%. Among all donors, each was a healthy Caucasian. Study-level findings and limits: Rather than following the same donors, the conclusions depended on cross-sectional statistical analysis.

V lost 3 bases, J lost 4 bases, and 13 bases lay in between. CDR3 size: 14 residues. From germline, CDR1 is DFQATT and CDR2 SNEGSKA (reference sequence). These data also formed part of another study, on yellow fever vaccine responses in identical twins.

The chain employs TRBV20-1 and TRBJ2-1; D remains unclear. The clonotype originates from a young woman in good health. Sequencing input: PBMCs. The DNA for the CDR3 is TGCAGTGCTAGTAACGACGGGCCTTACAATGAGCAGTTCTTC. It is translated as CSASNDGPYNEQFF.